A selection of T cell receptor beta chains follows, all from one sample in a study of T cell repertoires in cytomegalovirus infection. MiXCR, applied by TCRdb to the reads, yields one record per CDR3 protein. The data hold about 530,000 distinct CDR3 sequences, with 26% observed a single time. The specimen sequenced was PBMCs. Receptors were obtained from a human donor in good health (CMV status not recorded). Some clones in this sample may be carry-over from other donors' samples. The CDR3 runs from the conserved cysteine through the conserved F or W. D genes are given only for firm matches. The size of a clone is reported for some rows only, either as once, few or many, or as a class for expanded clones.

abundance | j_gene | v_gene | d_gene | len | CDR3aa | CDR3nt
NA | TRBJ1-2 | TRBV4-3 | NA | 15 | CASSQDNSIPYGYTF | TGCGCCAGCAGCCAAGATAACAGTATACCTTATGGCTACACCTTC
NA | TRBJ2-1 | TRBV7-6 | NA | 14 | CASMRSGSYNEQFF | TGTGCCAGCATGCGATCAGGGTCCTACAATGAGCAGTTCTTC
NA | TRBJ2-3 | TRBV19 | NA | 15 | CASSIGIRSTDTQYF | TGTGCCAGTAGTATTGGGATCCGAAGCACAGATACGCAGTATTTT
NA | TRBJ2-7 | TRBV7-2 | NA | 14 | CASSLAADSYEQYF | TGTGCCAGCAGCTTAGCGGCAGACAGCTACGAGCAGTACTTC
NA | TRBJ1-2 | TRBV5-4 | NA | 18 | CASSLPQGGLEDNYGYTF | TGTGCCAGCAGCTTGCCGCAGGGAGGACTCGAGGATAACTATGGCTACACCTTC
NA | TRBJ2-1 | TRBV7-8 | TRBD2 | 20 | CASSLTTPGLAGIAYNEQFF | TGTGCCAGCAGCTTAACAACGCCGGGACTAGCGGGGATTGCCTACAATGAGCAGTTCTTC
NA | TRBJ2-3 | TRBV24-1 | NA | 19 | CATSDLGGSAHLDTDTQYF | TGTGCCACCAGTGATCTCGGCGGAAGTGCCCATTTGGACACAGATACGCAGTATTTT
NA | TRBJ1-1 | TRBV24-1 | NA | 13 | CATRKDGRTEAFF | TGTGCCACCAGGAAAGACGGAAGAACTGAAGCTTTCTTT
NA | TRBJ2-1 | TRBV28 | NA | 14 | CASSLPRPQDEQFF | TGTGCCAGCAGTCTACCCCGGCCCCAGGATGAGCAGTTCTTC
NA | TRBJ2-3 | TRBV4-1 | TRBD2 | 16 | CASTRSLAESTDTQYF | TGCGCCAGCACCAGAAGTCTAGCGGAGAGCACAGATACGCAGTATTTT
few | TRBJ1-5 | TRBV4-1 | NA | 16 | CASSQVPTDSNQPQHF | TGCGCCAGCAGCCAAGTCCCCACAGATAGCAATCAGCCCCAGCATTTT
NA | TRBJ2-7 | TRBV28 | NA | 13 | CASSPPAFYEQYF | TGTGCCAGCAGTCCCCCCGCGTTTTACGAGCAGTACTTC
NA | TRBJ1-6 | TRBV10-3 | NA | 13 | CAISDYNPTPLHF | TGTGCCATCAGTGATTACAATCCTACACCCCTCCACTTT
NA | TRBJ2-1 | TRBV7-9 | TRBD2 | 15 | CASSIQLAGESEQFF | TGTGCCAGCAGCATACAGCTAGCGGGAGAGAGTGAGCAGTTCTTC
NA | TRBJ2-2 | TRBV20-1 | NA | 13 | CSARQTVAGELFF | TGCAGTGCCCGCCAGACAGTTGCCGGGGAGCTGTTTTTT
few | TRBJ2-7 | TRBV7-9 | NA | 16 | CASSSPAGQGAYEQYF | TGTGCCAGCAGCTCCCCGGCGGGGCAGGGGGCCTACGAGCAGTACTTC
many | TRBJ1-2 | TRBV12-3/TRBV12-4 | NA | 18 | CASSQRNSPSLTNYGYTF | TGTGCCAGCAGCCAAAGGAACAGCCCAAGCCTTACTAACTATGGCTACACCTTC
many | TRBJ2-6 | TRBV7-2 | TRBD1 | 15 | CASSSTGAGANVLTF | TGTGCCAGCAGCTCCACAGGGGCTGGGGCCAACGTCCTGACTTTC
few | TRBJ1-2 | TRBV30 | NA | 13 | CAWSGDRFYGYTF | TGTGCCTGGAGTGGGGACCGCTTCTATGGCTACACCTTC
NA | TRBJ2-2 | TRBV6-2/TRBV6-3 | TRBD1 | 19 | CASSNVWTGEVRDTGELFF | TGTGCCAGCAGTAATGTGTGGACAGGGGAGGTTCGGGACACCGGGGAGCTGTTTTTT
NA | TRBJ2-2 | TRBV20-1 | NA | 14 | CSARWGENTGELFF | TGCAGTGCTAGATGGGGGGAGAACACCGGGGAGCTGTTTTTT
few | TRBJ2-2 | TRBV7-7 | TRBD2 | 16 | CASSLLSGMNTGELFF | TGTGCTAGCAGCTTACTCAGCGGGATGAACACCGGGGAGCTGTTTTTT
many | TRBJ1-5 | TRBV7-2 | NA | 13 | CASSLDLRGPQHF | TGTGCCAGCAGCTTAGACCTACGGGGGCCCCAGCATTTT
many | TRBJ2-3 | TRBV12-3/TRBV12-4 | TRBD2 | 16 | CASGLAGGYSKDTQYF | TGTGCCAGCGGACTAGCGGGAGGATATAGCAAAGATACGCAGTATTTT
NA | TRBJ2-1 | TRBV7-8 | NA | 12 | CASSLDQNEQFF | TGTGCCAGCAGCTTAGATCAGAATGAGCAGTTCTTC
few | TRBJ1-5 | TRBV10-3 | NA | 14 | CAISRDDSNQPQHF | TGTGCCATCAGTCGGGACGATAGCAATCAGCCCCAGCATTTT
few | TRBJ2-3 | TRBV7-2 | NA | 16 | CASSRRGSGSTDTQYF | TGTGCCAGCAGCCGGAGGGGCAGCGGGAGCACAGATACGCAGTATTTT